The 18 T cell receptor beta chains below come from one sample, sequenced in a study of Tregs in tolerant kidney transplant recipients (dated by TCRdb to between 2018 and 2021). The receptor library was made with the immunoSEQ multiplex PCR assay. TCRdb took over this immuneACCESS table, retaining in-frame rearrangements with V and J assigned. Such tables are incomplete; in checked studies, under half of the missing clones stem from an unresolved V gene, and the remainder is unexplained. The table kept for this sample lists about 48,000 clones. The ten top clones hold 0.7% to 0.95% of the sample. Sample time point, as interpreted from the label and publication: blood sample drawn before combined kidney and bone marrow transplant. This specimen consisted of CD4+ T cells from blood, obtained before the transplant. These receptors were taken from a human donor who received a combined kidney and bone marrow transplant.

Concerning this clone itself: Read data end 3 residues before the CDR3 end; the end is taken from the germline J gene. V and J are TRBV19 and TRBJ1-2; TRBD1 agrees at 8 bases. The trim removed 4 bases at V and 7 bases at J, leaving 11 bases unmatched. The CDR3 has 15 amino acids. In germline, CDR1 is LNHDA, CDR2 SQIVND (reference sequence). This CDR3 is CASSTWTGIGLGYTF. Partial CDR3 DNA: TGTGCCAGTAGTACGTGGACAGGGATAGGGCTTGGC.

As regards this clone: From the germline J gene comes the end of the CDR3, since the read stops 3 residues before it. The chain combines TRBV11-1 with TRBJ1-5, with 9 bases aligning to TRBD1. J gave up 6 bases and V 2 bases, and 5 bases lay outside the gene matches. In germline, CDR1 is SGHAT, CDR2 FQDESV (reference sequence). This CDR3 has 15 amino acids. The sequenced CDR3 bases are TGTGCCAGCAGCTTAAGGACAGGGGCTTTTCAGCCC. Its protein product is CASSLRTGAFQP. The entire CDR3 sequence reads CASSLRTGAFQPQHF.

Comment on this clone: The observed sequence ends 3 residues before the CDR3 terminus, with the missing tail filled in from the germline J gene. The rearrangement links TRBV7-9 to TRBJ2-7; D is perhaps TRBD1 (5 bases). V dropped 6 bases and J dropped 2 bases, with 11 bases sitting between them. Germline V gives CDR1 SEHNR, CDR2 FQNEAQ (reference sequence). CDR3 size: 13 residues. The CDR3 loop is CASSPGYPYEQYF. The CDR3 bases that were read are TGTGCCAGCAGTCCAGGGTACCCCTACGAG.

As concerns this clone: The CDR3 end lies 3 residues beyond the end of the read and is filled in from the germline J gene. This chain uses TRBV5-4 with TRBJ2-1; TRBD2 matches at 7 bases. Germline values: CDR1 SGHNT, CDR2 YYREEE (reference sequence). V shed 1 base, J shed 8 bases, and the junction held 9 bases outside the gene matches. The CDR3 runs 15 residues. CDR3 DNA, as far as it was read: TGTGCCAGCAGCTTGTATCTCGCGGGAGAGGATGAG. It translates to CASSLYLAGEDE. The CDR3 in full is CASSLYLAGEDEQFF.

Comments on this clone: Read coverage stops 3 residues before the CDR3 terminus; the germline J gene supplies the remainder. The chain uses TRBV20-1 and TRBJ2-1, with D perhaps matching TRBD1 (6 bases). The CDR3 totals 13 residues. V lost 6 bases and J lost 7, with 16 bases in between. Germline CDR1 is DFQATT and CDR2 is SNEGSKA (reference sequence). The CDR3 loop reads CSARQDKVNEQFF. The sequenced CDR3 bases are TGCAGTGCGCGACAGGACAAGGTGAATGAG.

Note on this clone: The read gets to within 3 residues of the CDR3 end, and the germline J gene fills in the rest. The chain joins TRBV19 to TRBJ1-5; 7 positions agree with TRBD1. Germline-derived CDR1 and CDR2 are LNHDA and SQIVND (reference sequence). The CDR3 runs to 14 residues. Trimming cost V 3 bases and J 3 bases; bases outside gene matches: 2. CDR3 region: CASSMGQLNQPQHF. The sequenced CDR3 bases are TGTGCCAGTAGTATGGGACAGCTCAATCAGCCC. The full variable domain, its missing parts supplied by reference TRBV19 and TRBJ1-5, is DGGITQSPKYLFRKEGQNVTLSCEQNLNHDAMYWYRQDPGQGLRLIYYSQIVNDFQKGDIAEGYSVSREKKESFPLTVTSAQKNPTAFYLCASSMGQLNQPQHFGDGTRLSIL.

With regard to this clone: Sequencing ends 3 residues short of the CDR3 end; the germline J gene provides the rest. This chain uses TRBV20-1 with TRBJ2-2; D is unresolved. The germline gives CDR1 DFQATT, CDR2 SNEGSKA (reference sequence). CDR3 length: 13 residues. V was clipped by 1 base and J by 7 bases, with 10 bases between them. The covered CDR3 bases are TGCAGTGCTAGAGGGCCTCAAGGCGGGGAG. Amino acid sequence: CSARGPQGGE. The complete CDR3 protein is CSARGPQGGELFF.

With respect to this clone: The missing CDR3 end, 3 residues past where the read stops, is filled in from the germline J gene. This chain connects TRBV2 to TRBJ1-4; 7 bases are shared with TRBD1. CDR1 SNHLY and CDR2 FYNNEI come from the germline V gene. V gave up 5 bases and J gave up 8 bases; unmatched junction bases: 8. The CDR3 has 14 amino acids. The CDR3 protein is CASSSDRKVEKLFF. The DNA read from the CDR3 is TGTGCCAGCAGTTCGGACAGGAAAGTGGAAAAA.

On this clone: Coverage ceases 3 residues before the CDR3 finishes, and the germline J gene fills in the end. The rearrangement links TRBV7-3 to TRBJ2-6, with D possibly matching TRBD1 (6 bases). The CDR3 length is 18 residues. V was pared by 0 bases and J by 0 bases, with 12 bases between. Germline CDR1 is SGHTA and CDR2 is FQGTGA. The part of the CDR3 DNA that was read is TGTGCCAGCAGCTTAACAGTCGACAGGCGCTCTGGGGCCAACGTC. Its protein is CASSLTVDRRSGANV. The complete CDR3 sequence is CASSLTVDRRSGANVLTF.

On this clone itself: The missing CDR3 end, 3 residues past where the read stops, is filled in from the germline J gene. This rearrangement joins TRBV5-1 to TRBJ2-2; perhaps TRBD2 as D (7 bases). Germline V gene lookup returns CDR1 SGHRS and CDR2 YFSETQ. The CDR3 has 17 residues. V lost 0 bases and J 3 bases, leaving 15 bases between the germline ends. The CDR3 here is CASSLASRGADTGELFF. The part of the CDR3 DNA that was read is TGCGCCAGCAGCTTGGCCTCACGGGGGGCAGACACCGGGGAG. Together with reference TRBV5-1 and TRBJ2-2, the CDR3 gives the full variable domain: KAGVTQTPRYLIKTRGQQVTLSCSPISGHRSVSWYQQTPGQGLQFLFEYFSETQRNKGNFPGRFSGRQFSNSRSEMNVSTLELGDSALYLCASSLASRGADTGELFFGEGSRLTVL.

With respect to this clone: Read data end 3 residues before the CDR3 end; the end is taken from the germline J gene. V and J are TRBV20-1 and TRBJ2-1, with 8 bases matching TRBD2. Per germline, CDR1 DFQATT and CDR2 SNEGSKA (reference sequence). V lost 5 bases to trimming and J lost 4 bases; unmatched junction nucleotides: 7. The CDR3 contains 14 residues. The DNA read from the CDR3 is TGCAGTGCTGAGACTAGCGCCTTTTACAATGAG. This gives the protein CSAETSAFYNE. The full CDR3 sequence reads CSAETSAFYNEQFF.

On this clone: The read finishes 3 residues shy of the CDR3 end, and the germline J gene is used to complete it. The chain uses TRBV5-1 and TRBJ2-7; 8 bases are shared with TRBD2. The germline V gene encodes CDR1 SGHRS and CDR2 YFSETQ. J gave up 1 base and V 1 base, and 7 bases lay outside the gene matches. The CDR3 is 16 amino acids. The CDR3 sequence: CASSLRPSGPSYEQYF. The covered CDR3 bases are TGCGCCAGCAGCTTGAGGCCTAGCGGGCCATCCTACGAG.

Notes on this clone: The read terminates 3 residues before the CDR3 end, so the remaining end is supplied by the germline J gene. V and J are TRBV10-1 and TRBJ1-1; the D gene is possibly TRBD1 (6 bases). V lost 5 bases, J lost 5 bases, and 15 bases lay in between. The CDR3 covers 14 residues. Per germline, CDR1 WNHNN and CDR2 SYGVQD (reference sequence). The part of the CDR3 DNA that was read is TGCGCCAGCAGTCCGATTGCAGGGGTTACTGAA. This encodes CASSPIAGVTE. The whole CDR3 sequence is CASSPIAGVTEAFF.

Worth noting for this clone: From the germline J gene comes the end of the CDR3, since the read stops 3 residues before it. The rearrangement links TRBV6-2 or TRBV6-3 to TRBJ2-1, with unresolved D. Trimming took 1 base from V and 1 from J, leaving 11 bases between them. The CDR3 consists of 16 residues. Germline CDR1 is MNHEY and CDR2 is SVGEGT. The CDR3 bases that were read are TGTGCCAGCAGTTACTATGGCGGAGCATCCTACAATGAG. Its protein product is CASSYYGGASYNE. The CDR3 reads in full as CASSYYGGASYNEQFF.

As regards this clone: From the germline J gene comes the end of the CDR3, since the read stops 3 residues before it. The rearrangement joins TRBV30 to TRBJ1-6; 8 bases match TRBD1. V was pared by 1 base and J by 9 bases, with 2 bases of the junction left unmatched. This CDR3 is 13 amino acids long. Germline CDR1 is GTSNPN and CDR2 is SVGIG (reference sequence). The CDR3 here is CAWSAGGVSPLHF. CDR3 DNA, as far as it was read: TGTGCCTGGAGTGCAGGGGGCGTTTCACCC.

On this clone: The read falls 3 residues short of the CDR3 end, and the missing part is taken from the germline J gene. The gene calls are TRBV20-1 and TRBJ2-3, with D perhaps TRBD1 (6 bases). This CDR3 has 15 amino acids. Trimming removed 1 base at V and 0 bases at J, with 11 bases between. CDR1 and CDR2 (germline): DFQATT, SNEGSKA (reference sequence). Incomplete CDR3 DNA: TGCAGTGCTAGAGTTCAGGGGCCTAGCACAGATACG. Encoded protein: CSARVQGPSTDT. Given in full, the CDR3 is CSARVQGPSTDTQYF.

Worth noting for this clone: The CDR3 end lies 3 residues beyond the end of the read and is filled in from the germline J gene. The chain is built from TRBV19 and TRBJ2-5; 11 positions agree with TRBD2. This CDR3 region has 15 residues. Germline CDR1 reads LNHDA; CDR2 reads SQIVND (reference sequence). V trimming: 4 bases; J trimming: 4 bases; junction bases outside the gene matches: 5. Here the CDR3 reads CASSNPSGRLETQYF. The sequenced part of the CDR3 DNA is TGTGCCAGTAGTAACCCTAGCGGGAGGCTAGAGACC.

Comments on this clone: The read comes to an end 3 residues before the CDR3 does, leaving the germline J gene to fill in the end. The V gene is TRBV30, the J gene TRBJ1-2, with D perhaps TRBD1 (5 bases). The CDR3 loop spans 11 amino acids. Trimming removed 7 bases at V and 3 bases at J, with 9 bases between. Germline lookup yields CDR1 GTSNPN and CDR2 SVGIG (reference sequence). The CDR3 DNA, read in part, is TGTGCCTCAGGGAGAGACTATGGC. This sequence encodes CASGRDYG. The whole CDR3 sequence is CASGRDYGYTF. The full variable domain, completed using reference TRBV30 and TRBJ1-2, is SQTIHQWPATLVQPVGSPLSLECTVEGTSNPNLYWYRQAAGRGLQLLFYSVGIGQISSEVPQNLSASRPQDRQFILSSKKLLLSDSGFYLCASGRDYGYTFGSGTRLTVV.